The 30 T cell receptor beta chains presented below share a single source sample, sequenced in a study of blood T cells in healthy people across ages. Alongside a J-beta primer mix, a sample-barcoded 5' primer served in a second PCR lasting about 7 to 11 cycles. From the 5' RACE reads, TCRdb called clonotypes with MiXCR, one entry per CDR3 protein. The table has some 760,000 distinct CDR3 sequences, about 25% seen once. The same specimen was also included in a second study, on T cells of mothers and their children.

Sequences were obtained from blood. The source of these receptors is a boy aged 5-17 years in good health.

The chain has TRBV28 and TRBJ1-4; D is undetermined. The V end was cut by 5 bases, the J end by 8 bases, with 15 bases between. The CDR3 covers 14 residues. Germline CDR1 is MDHEN and CDR2 is SYDVKM. The CDR3 loop reads CASSTTEDAEKLFF. CDR3 sequence (DNA): TGTGCCAGCAGTACGACCGAAGACGCCGAAAAACTGTTTTTT.

V gene TRBV12-3 or TRBV12-4 combines with J gene TRBJ2-5; a weak D match, TRBD1 (5 bases). The CDR3 has 14 amino acids. Trimming took 3 bases from V and 4 from J, leaving 12 bases between them. CDR3 region: CASSFPRVGETQYF. CDR3 nucleotide sequence: TGTGCCAGCAGTTTCCCCAGGGTAGGAGAGACCCAGTACTTC.

This chain links TRBV6-5 with TRBJ2-4; tentatively, D is TRBD2 (5 bases). The V end lost 5 bases, the J end lost 0 bases, and 11 bases lay between the germline ends. Germline V gives CDR1 MNHEY, CDR2 SVGAGI. The CDR3 runs 15 residues. For the CDR3, the DNA is TGTGCCAGCAGTAACCCCGGGGAAGCCAAAAACATTCAGTACTTC. Its translation is CASSNPGEAKNIQYF.

This clonotype was picked up a small number of times. V usage is TRBV27 and J usage is TRBJ2-5; D gene unclear. The CDR3 consists of 17 residues. The germline V gene encodes CDR1 MNHEY and CDR2 SMNVEV (reference sequence). The ends were cut back, 3 bases at V and 4 bases at J, with 21 bases in the middle. The CDR3: CASSLRPIPGPGETQYF. DNA for the CDR3: TGTGCCAGCAGTTTGCGACCCATCCCCGGGCCTGGAGAGACCCAGTACTTC.

This sequence joins TRBV5-1 and TRBJ2-7; D might be TRBD1 or TRBD2, each matching 5 bases. The DNA end lines up better with TRBJ2-5; the J call may be wrong. The CDR3 has 12 residues. CDR1 SGHRS and CDR2 YFSETQ come from the germline V gene. CDR3 in amino acids: CASRGEGETQYF. In nucleotides, the CDR3 is TGCGCCAGCAGGGGGGAAGGAGAGACCCAGTACTTC.

This clonotype came up a few times. The chain recombines TRBV7-2 with TRBJ2-1, with 10 bases that match TRBD2. Germline V gene sequence: CDR1 SGHTA, CDR2 FQGNSA. Unmatched junction bases numbered 12, after V lost 6 bases and J lost 7 bases. This CDR3 has 16 amino acids. The CDR3 nucleotides read TGTGCCAGCAGTTTTGGAGCGGGAGGGTGGGAGAATGAGCAGTTCTTC. It translates to CASSFGAGGWENEQFF. Complete variable domain (other parts from reference TRBV7-2 and TRBJ2-1): GAGVSQSPSNKVTEKGKDVELRCDPISGHTALYWYRQSLGQGLEFLIYFQGNSAPDKSGLPSDRFSAERTGGSVSTLTIQRTQQEDSAVYLCASSFGAGGWENEQFFGPGTRLTVL.

As for this clonotype: A read error may produce the germline difference seen at one junction end. V usage is TRBV10-3 and J usage is TRBJ2-2, with 7 bases matching TRBD1. CDR1 is ENHRY, CDR2 SYGVKD, per germline. CDR3 length: 14 residues. CDR3 DNA sequence: TGTGTCATCAGCGAAACAGGGGCCCCCGGGGAGCTGTTTTTT. Its protein product is CVISETGAPGELFF.

Many counts were recorded for this clonotype. This sequence joins TRBV6-5 and TRBJ2-7, with D perhaps matching TRBD1 (6 bases). Trimming cost V 0 bases and J 6 bases, with 12 bases left between them. This CDR3 spans 14 amino acids. The germline V gene has CDR1 MNHEY and CDR2 SVGAGI. The chain's CDR3 is CASSYSEQGLEQYF. The CDR3, as DNA: TGTGCCAGCAGTTACTCGGAGCAGGGGCTCGAGCAGTACTTC.

V gene TRBV27 combines with J gene TRBJ2-7; no definite D call. The germline V gene encodes CDR1 MNHEY and CDR2 SMNVEV (reference sequence). The CDR3 is made up of 14 amino acids. V was trimmed by 3 bases and J by 1 base, leaving 10 bases between them. Written as DNA, the CDR3 is TGTGCCAGCAGTTTTTCCTTGTATTCCTACGAGCAGTACTTC. Its translation: CASSFSLYSYEQYF.

This chain links TRBV20-1 with TRBJ2-5, with D possibly TRBD2 on 6 matching bases. Germline V gene sequence: CDR1 DFQATT, CDR2 SNEGSKA (reference sequence). Trimming cost V 6 bases and J 5 bases, with 13 bases left between them. The CDR3 covers 12 residues. The CDR3 loop reads CSAWDLEETQYF. The CDR3 DNA follows: TGCAGTGCCTGGGACTTAGAGGAGACCCAGTACTTC.

The chain recombines TRBV7-2 with TRBJ2-1, with D perhaps being TRBD1 or TRBD2 (5 bases each). There are 14 residues in the CDR3. V was shortened by 10 bases and J by 2 bases, with 15 bases between the two germline ends. Germline loops: CDR1 SGHTA, CDR2 FQGNSA. For the CDR3, the DNA is TGTGCCAACACGGGGCGTGACACCTACAATGAGCAGTTCTTC. Translated, it gives CANTGRDTYNEQFF.

The chain couples TRBV29-1 to TRBJ2-5; 7 bases are shared with TRBD1. Looked up from germline, CDR1 is SQVTM and CDR2 is ANQGSEA. The CDR3 runs 12 residues. Trimming removed 7 bases from V and 3 bases from J; junction bases left unmatched: 5. The CDR3: CSGGTAEETQYF. Here the CDR3 DNA reads TGCAGCGGGGGGACAGCAGAAGAGACCCAGTACTTC.

This clonotype was counted between two and nine times. The V call is TRBV9, the J call TRBJ2-4, with D hard to call. V lost 2 bases and J 9 bases, leaving 12 bases between the germline ends. CDR1 and CDR2 (germline): SGDLS, YYNGEE. There are 13 residues in the CDR3. In DNA form, the CDR3 reads TGTGCCAGCAGCGTTCCGGGCAGTGCCATTCAGTACTTC. As protein: CASSVPGSAIQYF.

The CDR3 bases are TGTGCCAGCAGCACAGGACCTACGAGCTCCTACGAGCAGTACTTC. Amino acids: CASSTGPTSSYEQYF. The rearrangement joins TRBV5-6 to TRBJ2-7, with a tentative D call TRBD1 (5 bases). Trimming cost V 4 bases and J 0 bases, with 14 bases left between them. This CDR3 contains 15 residues. Germline loops: CDR1 SGHDT, CDR2 YYEEEE.

The V and J genes are TRBV7-6 and TRBJ2-5; 7 bases map to TRBD2. The CDR3 sequence is 15 residues long. Germline V gene data show CDR1 as SGHVS and CDR2 as FNYEAQ. Trimming cost V 2 bases and J 0 bases; bases outside gene matches: 3. This CDR3 reads CASSLSGAYQETQYF. The CDR3 region has the DNA TGTGCCAGCAGCTTAAGCGGGGCATACCAAGAGACCCAGTACTTC.

Only a few counts were recorded for this clonotype. This chain links TRBV4-2 with TRBJ2-5; 7 bases agree with TRBD1. The J call may be wrong; the DNA end is better matched by TRBJ2-7. The CDR3 covers 14 residues. Germline V CDR1 and CDR2: LGHNA, YNFKEQ. The CDR3 region is CASSQEGTVYEQYF. CDR3 in DNA: TGTGCCAGCAGCCAAGAAGGGACAGTTTACGAGCAGTACTTC.

V usage is TRBV12-3 or TRBV12-4 and J usage is TRBJ2-7, with TRBD2 matching over 9 bases. This CDR3 contains 13 residues. V trimming: 5 bases; J trimming: 3 bases; junction bases outside the gene matches: 2. The CDR3 reads CASSRGGVYEQYF. The CDR3 DNA sequence: TGTGCCAGCAGTCGCGGGGGGGTCTACGAGCAGTACTTC.

This clonotype appeared a few times. The CDR3 protein is CASSGGGTETQYF. DNA for the CDR3: TGTGCCAGCTCGGGTGGGGGCACGGAGACCCAGTACTTC. The chain couples TRBV6-5 to TRBJ2-5; D might be TRBD1 (6 bases). Looked up from germline, CDR1 is MNHEY and CDR2 is SVGAGI. The CDR3 loop spans 13 amino acids. V lost 8 bases and J lost 5, with 15 bases in between.

V and J are TRBV7-9 and TRBJ1-3; 8 nucleotides agree with TRBD1. Germline CDR1 SEHNR, CDR2 FQNEAQ (reference sequence). This CDR3 is 16 amino acids long. The V segment lost 2 bases and the J segment 3 bases; nucleotides outside the gene matches: 6. CDR3 DNA sequence: TGTGCCAGCAGCTTACTGGGACAGGCCTTTGGAAACACCATATATTTT. Amino acid sequence: CASSLLGQAFGNTIYF.

This clonotype was observed a handful of times. The V call is TRBV5-1, the J call TRBJ2-5; 11 bases are shared with TRBD2. CDR3 length equals 15 residues. With 4 bases clipped from V and 2 bases from J, the junction kept 4 bases outside the gene matches. Germline CDR1 is SGHRS and CDR2 is YFSETQ. CDR3 DNA sequence: TGCGCCAGCAGCACCAGGACTAGCGGGCAAGAGACCCAGTACTTC. This encodes CASSTRTSGQETQYF.

This clonotype has more than one count but fewer than ten. The chain joins TRBV4-1 to TRBJ2-5; perhaps TRBD2 as D (6 bases). CDR1 and CDR2 from the germline V gene are MGHRA and YSYEKL. The CDR3 extends over 15 amino acids. The ends were cut back, 0 bases at V and 5 bases at J, with 13 bases in the middle. Here the CDR3 reads CASSQDGPGRETQYF. CDR3 DNA: TGCGCCAGCAGCCAAGATGGACCAGGGAGGGAGACCCAGTACTTC.

This rearrangement joins TRBV4-3 to TRBJ2-1, with D tentatively TRBD1 (6 bases). Germline V gene lookup returns CDR1 LGHNA and CDR2 YSLEER. V dropped 2 bases and J dropped 4 bases, with 12 bases sitting between them. CDR3 size: 15 residues. This chain's CDR3 is CASSQSGQMYNEQFF. In nucleotides, the CDR3 is TGCGCCAGCAGCCAATCCGGACAGATGTACAATGAGCAGTTCTTC.

This clonotype was seen a handful of times. The chain employs TRBV5-6 and TRBJ2-1; 7 bases fit TRBD2. Germline CDR1 SGHDT, CDR2 YYEEEE. The CDR3 contains 16 residues. Losses at the gene ends were 1 base for V and 4 bases for J; bases not matched to a gene: 8. The CDR3 DNA is TGTGCCAGCAGCTTGTCCTTTGGCGGGGGATACAATGAGCAGTTCTTC. Translated: CASSLSFGGGYNEQFF.

The V call is TRBV5-6, the J call TRBJ2-6; D gene ambiguous. This CDR3 comprises 15 residues. Germline CDR1 and CDR2: SGHDT and YYEEEE. V was shortened by 4 bases and J by 0 bases, with 8 bases between the two germline ends. This chain's CDR3 is CASSRVNSGANVLTF. DNA for the CDR3: TGTGCCAGCAGCAGGGTAAACTCTGGGGCCAACGTCCTGACTTTC.

Only a few counts were recorded for this clonotype. The rearrangement links TRBV20-1 to TRBJ2-7; TRBD1 might be the D (6 bases). CDR1 is DFQATT and CDR2 is SNEGSKA in the germline V gene (reference sequence). V lost 4 bases and J 0 bases, leaving 13 bases between the germline ends. CDR3 length equals 14 residues. CDR3 nucleotide sequence: TGCAGTGCTAATGGGGGCCTGAGCTCCTACGAGCAGTACTTC. Translating it yields CSANGGLSSYEQYF.

In this sample, this clonotype turned up a few times. V usage is TRBV7-9 and J usage is TRBJ2-1, with D unresolved. Germline V gene data show CDR1 as SEHNR and CDR2 as FQNEAQ (reference sequence). This CDR3 region has 12 residues. The germline V and J ends were trimmed by 4 bases and 9 bases, with 10 bases remaining between them. DNA of the CDR3: TGTGCCAGCAGCTCGCAAGCTGGTGAGCAGTTCTTC. This translates into CASSSQAGEQFF.

The chain has TRBV6-2 or TRBV6-3 and TRBJ2-5, with a weak D call TRBD2 (5 bases). CDR1 is MNHEY and CDR2 is SVGEGT in the germline V gene. V was cut by 2 bases and J by 1 base, with 11 bases left in between. This CDR3 comprises 15 residues. The CDR3 DNA is TGTGCCAGCAGTTACGGTGGACTGATCCAAGAGACCCAGTACTTC. Residues: CASSYGGLIQETQYF.

The V and J genes are TRBV4-3 and TRBJ2-5; D ambiguous. The germline V gene has CDR1 LGHNA and CDR2 YSLEER. CDR3 length: 13 amino acids. V lost 1 base and J 3 bases, leaving 6 bases between the germline ends. The CDR3 sequence: CASSQVDKETQYF. CDR3 nucleotide sequence: TGCGCCAGCAGCCAAGTTGATAAAGAGACCCAGTACTTC.

This clonotype was seen more than once but under ten times. The CDR3 region is CATEEIDSGELFF. CDR3 DNA sequence: TGTGCCACCGAAGAGATAGACTCCGGGGAGCTGTTTTTT. The rearrangement joins TRBV2 to TRBJ2-2; no definite D call. Trimming pared 10 bases from V and 6 bases from J, leaving 15 bases between. This CDR3 region has 13 residues. CDR1 SNHLY and CDR2 FYNNEI come from the germline V gene.

There are a few counts of this clonotype. The chain is built from TRBV9 and TRBJ2-1; TRBD2 matches 13 bases. Trimming at V came to 3 bases and at J to 10 bases, leaving 7 bases not matched to a gene. This CDR3 contains 15 residues. Germline-derived CDR1 and CDR2 are SGDLS and YYNGEE. CDR3 region: CASSGMGLAGSEQFF. The DNA for the CDR3 is TGTGCCAGCAGCGGGATGGGACTAGCGGGGTCGGAGCAGTTCTTC.